One and the same sample provided the 17 T cell receptor beta chains below, sequenced in a study of blood T cell repertoires in COVID-19. Profiling relied on immunoSEQ multiplex PCR, and the TCRdb table lists in-frame clones only, not all of them. The table records around 250,000 clones, 85% to 95% of them present only once. The specimen sequenced was PBMCs or T cells enriched from blood (not recorded which). All receptors derive from a man aged 40-49 years who had been exposed to COVID-19.

This chain links TRBV15 with TRBJ1-1, with D unresolved. The CDR3 length is 12 residues. Germline CDR1 reads LNHNV; CDR2 reads YYDKDF (reference sequence). The germline V and J ends were trimmed by 8 bases and 5 bases, with 12 bases remaining between them. This CDR3 is CATGRGGTEAFF. The CDR3 coding sequence is TGTGCCACCGGACGGGGAGGAACTGAAGCTTTCTTT. Full variable domain (missing parts from reference TRBV15 and TRBJ1-1): DAMVIQNPRYQVTQFGKPVTLSCSQTLNHNVMYWYQQKSSQAPKLLFHYYDKDFNNEADTPDNFQSRRPNTSFCFLDIRSPGLGDTAMYLCATGRGGTEAFFGQGTRLTVV.

The chain is built from TRBV4-1 and TRBJ1-1; D is unresolved. The CDR3 contains 15 residues. Germline loops: CDR1 MGHRA, CDR2 YSYEKL. V lost 1 base, J lost 7 bases, and 16 bases lay in between. The CDR3 reads CASSQAERFRNEAFF. CDR3 in DNA: TGCGCCAGCAGCCAAGCCGAGAGGTTTCGGAATGAAGCTTTCTTT.

The chain carries TRBV11-2 and TRBJ2-7; 10 bases match TRBD2. CDR1 and CDR2 from the germline V gene are SGHAT and FQNNGV. V was pared by 5 bases and J by 2 bases, with 6 bases of the junction left unmatched. The CDR3 contains 15 residues. Here the CDR3 reads CASSPRTSGTYEQYF. The CDR3 nucleotides are TGTGCCAGCAGCCCCCGGACTAGCGGTACCTACGAGCAGTACTTC.

V gene TRBV12-5 combines with J gene TRBJ2-7; 8 positions agree with TRBD2. This CDR3 has 17 residues. Per germline, CDR1 LGHNT and CDR2 FRNRAP. The junction had 13 bases not matched to a gene; V was cut back by 3 bases and J by 3 bases. The CDR3 loop is CASGFSPREGHDYEQYF. In DNA form, the CDR3 reads TGTGCTAGTGGTTTTAGCCCTCGGGAGGGCCACGACTACGAGCAGTACTTC. The variable domain in full, with the rest retrieved from reference TRBV12-5 and TRBJ2-7, is DARVTQTPRHKVTEMGQEVTMRCQPILGHNTVFWYRQTMMQGLELLAYFRNRAPLDDSGMPKDRFSAEMPDATLATLKIQPSEPRDSAVYFCASGFSPREGHDYEQYFGPGTRLTVT.

The chain joins TRBV2 to TRBJ2-5, with 9 bases aligning to TRBD1. The length of the CDR3 is 16 residues. Germline V gene sequence: CDR1 SNHLY, CDR2 FYNNEI. V lost 0 bases to trimming and J lost 4 bases; unmatched junction nucleotides: 6. The CDR3 DNA is TGTGCCAGCAGTGAAGCGCTTTTGGGACAGGGAGAGACCCAGTACTTC. As protein: CASSEALLGQGETQYF.

This sequence joins TRBV21-1 and TRBJ2-4; the table names TRBD2, a call not compared with the DNA. TRBV21-1 is given as a pseudogene. The CDR3 contains 16 residues. The CDR3, as DNA: TGTGCCAGCAGCTCTCACGACTTTTTAGCCAAAAACATTCAGTACTTC. Encoded protein: CASSSHDFLAKNIQYF.

J is TRBJ1-4 and V is TRBV28; D is unresolved. This CDR3 is 13 amino acids long. The germline V and J ends were trimmed by 2 bases and 8 bases, with 9 bases remaining between them. CDR1 and CDR2 (germline): MDHEN, SYDVKM. This CDR3 reads CASSLGRVEKLFF. The DNA of the CDR3 is TGTGCCAGCAGTTTAGGTCGGGTCGAAAAACTGTTTTTT.

V usage is TRBV24-1 and J usage is TRBJ2-1; D uncertain. This CDR3 is built from 13 residues. Germline V gene lookup returns CDR1 KGHDR and CDR2 SFDVKD. V was trimmed by 0 bases and J by 7 bases, leaving 6 bases between them. The CDR3 protein is CATSDLLRNEQFF. As DNA, the CDR3 is TGTGCCACCAGTGATTTGCTGCGGAATGAGCAGTTCTTC.

The chain couples TRBV7-9 to TRBJ2-1; no reliable D call. CDR3 length: 12 residues. The germline V and J ends were trimmed by 6 bases and 3 bases, with 6 bases remaining between them. Germline CDR1 is SEHNR and CDR2 is FQNEAQ (reference sequence). This CDR3 is CASRAVYNEQFF. The CDR3 DNA follows: TGTGCCAGCAGGGCAGTCTACAATGAGCAGTTCTTC.

The chain has TRBV3-1 (or the pseudogene TRBV3-2) and TRBJ2-7; TRBD2 matches at 8 bases. The V gene end was trimmed by 2 bases and the J gene end by 2 bases; junction bases not matched to a gene: 11. Germline CDR1 reads LGHDT; CDR2 reads YNNKEL (reference sequence). The CDR3 totals 17 residues. The CDR3 coding sequence is TGTGCCAGCAGCCAAAGAGGGGCACTAGCGGATACCTACGAGCAGTACTTC. It codes for CASSQRGALADTYEQYF.

The gene calls are TRBV7-9 and TRBJ2-7, with TRBD1 identical over 8 bases. V gave up 5 bases and J gave up 2 bases; unmatched junction bases: 8. This CDR3 region has 15 residues. Germline lookup yields CDR1 SEHNR and CDR2 FQNEAQ (reference sequence). The DNA of the CDR3 is TGTGCCAGCAGCGCTAACCGGGACAGGCCCTACGAGCAGTACTTC. This gives the protein CASSANRDRPYEQYF.

The chain links TRBV19 to TRBJ2-5, with TRBD2 identical over 9 bases. The CDR3 loop spans 15 amino acids. Per germline, CDR1 LNHDA and CDR2 SQIVND (reference sequence). The trim removed 3 bases at V and 4 bases at J, leaving 6 bases unmatched. For the CDR3, the DNA is TGTGCCAGTAGTATTAGTAGCGGGAGTGGAGAGACCCAGTACTTC. Its translation is CASSISSGSGETQYF.

V is TRBV2 and J is TRBJ2-2; D gene ambiguous. The CDR3 covers 14 residues. V was trimmed by 4 bases and J by 5 bases, leaving 11 bases between them. Germline V gene lookup returns CDR1 SNHLY and CDR2 FYNNEI. CDR3 nucleotide sequence: TGTGCCAGCAGTGTAAACTCCCCTACCGGGGAGCTGTTTTTT. Amino acid sequence: CASSVNSPTGELFF.

The rearrangement joins TRBV7-9 to TRBJ2-2; D is ambiguous. The V and J ends lost 3 bases and 6 bases respectively, with 11 bases between them. Per the germline V gene, CDR1 is SEHNR and CDR2 is FQNEAQ (reference sequence). CDR3 length: 14 residues. The CDR3 DNA follows: TGTGCCAGCAGCTTGGTAGCTGGTCCCGGGGAGCTGTTTTTT. This codes for CASSLVAGPGELFF.

V is TRBV10-3 and J is TRBJ1-4, with TRBD1 identical over 10 bases. V trimming: 6 bases; J trimming: 7 bases; junction bases outside the gene matches: 2. CDR1 ENHRY and CDR2 SYGVKD come from the germline V gene. This CDR3 has 13 amino acids. The CDR3 DNA is TGTGCCATCAGGGGACAGGGGAGTGAAAAACTGTTTTTT. Translated, it gives CAIRGQGSEKLFF.

J is TRBJ1-5 and V is TRBV7-2; 8 bases map to TRBD1. The trim removed 6 bases at V and 3 bases at J, leaving 7 bases unmatched. The CDR3 sequence is 15 residues long. Germline V CDR1 and CDR2: SGHTA, FQGNSA. The CDR3 spells CASRLTGASNQPQHF. DNA of the CDR3: TGTGCCAGCAGGTTGACAGGGGCTTCCAATCAGCCCCAGCATTTT. Based on the CDR3 plus reference TRBV7-2 and TRBJ1-5, the full variable domain is GAGVSQSPSNKVTEKGKDVELRCDPISGHTALYWYRQSLGQGLEFLIYFQGNSAPDKSGLPSDRFSAERTGGSVSTLTIQRTQQEDSAVYLCASRLTGASNQPQHFGDGTRLSIL.

The chain employs TRBV9 and TRBJ1-4; TRBD1 is a possible D gene (5 bases). This CDR3 contains 15 residues. The V end lost 0 bases, the J end lost 7 bases, and 13 bases lay between the germline ends. In germline, CDR1 is SGDLS, CDR2 YYNGEE. CDR3 bases: TGTGCCAGCAGCGTAGAGTCGGGGGGAGGTGAAAAACTGTTTTTT. Protein: CASSVESGGGEKLFF.